What follows are 24 T cell receptor beta chains derived from one specimen sequenced in a study of OX40 agonist ivuxolimab in advanced cancers. The protocol was immunoSEQ multiplex PCR, while the TCRdb copy is restricted to in-frame clones and leaves out a portion. This table has 40,000 to 50,000 clones, approximately 87% appearing once. Material: CD4+ or CD8+ T cells sorted from blood, obtained in a trial of the OX40 agonist ivuxolimab. The receptors were sampled from an adult with an advanced solid tumor such as melanoma, head and neck, liver or kidney cancer.

A single count supports this clone. The rearrangement joins TRBV30 to TRBJ2-7; 15 bases fit TRBD2. In germline, CDR1 is GTSNPN, CDR2 SVGIG (reference sequence). CDR3 size: 16 residues. V shed 4 bases, J shed 0 bases, and the junction held 4 bases outside the gene matches. The chain's CDR3 is CAWKGTSGRYSYEQYF. The DNA for the CDR3 is TGTGCCTGGAAAGGGACTAGCGGGAGGTACTCCTACGAGCAGTACTTC.

This clone was detected a few times. V gene TRBV21-1 combines with J gene TRBJ2-1; no check of the table's D call, TRBD2, against the DNA was made. TRBV21-1 is noted as a pseudogene. The CDR3 sequence is 16 residues long. CDR3 region: CASSAHIAGVGIEQFF. For the CDR3, the DNA is TGTGCCAGCAGCGCCCACATAGCGGGAGTGGGAATTGAGCAGTTCTTC.

The chain carries TRBV7-6 and TRBJ1-2; 7 nucleotides line up with TRBD1. This CDR3 has 14 residues. Germline V gene data show CDR1 as SGHVS and CDR2 as FNYEAQ. Trimming at V came to 5 bases and at J to 8 bases, leaving 11 bases not matched to a gene. As DNA, the CDR3 is TGTGCCAGCAGCCCCCGGGACAGTCCTATCGGCTACACCTTC. Translated, it gives CASSPRDSPIGYTF.

V is TRBV6-5 and J is TRBJ2-5; D is possibly TRBD1 or TRBD2 (6 bases each). V lost 6 bases, J lost 4 bases, and 18 bases lay in between. This CDR3 comprises 15 residues. Germline lookup yields CDR1 MNHEY and CDR2 SVGAGI. The CDR3 DNA follows: TGTGCCAGCAGCCCTATTAGGGGGGTGGGAGAGACCCAGTACTTC. Translated: CASSPIRGVGETQYF.

The V call is TRBV29-1, the J call TRBJ2-1, with 7 bases that match TRBD2. The CDR3 spans 12 residues. CDR1 SQVTM and CDR2 ANQGSEA come from the germline V gene. V shed 7 bases, J shed 4 bases, and the junction held 4 bases outside the gene matches. The CDR3 sequence: CSGLAVYNEQFF. In DNA form, the CDR3 reads TGCAGCGGGCTAGCGGTATACAATGAGCAGTTCTTC.

The chain uses TRBV19 and TRBJ2-7; D is uncertain. The ends were cut back, 7 bases at V and 0 bases at J, with 13 bases in the middle. Germline CDR1 LNHDA, CDR2 SQIVND (reference sequence). This CDR3 contains 14 residues. The CDR3 protein is CASTPGVASYEQYF. The CDR3 DNA sequence: TGTGCCAGTACCCCTGGCGTTGCCTCCTACGAGCAGTACTTC.

This clone was detected once. V gene TRBV9 combines with J gene TRBJ2-6; weak D call: TRBD1 (5 bases). The CDR3 is made up of 14 amino acids. Per the germline V gene, CDR1 is SGDLS and CDR2 is YYNGEE. Trimming removed 0 bases at V and 9 bases at J, with 10 bases between. CDR3 residues: CASSVGQGSNVLTF. The CDR3 bases are TGTGCCAGCAGCGTAGGGCAGGGTAGCAACGTCCTGACTTTC.

The genes are TRBV29-1 and TRBJ2-5; 7 bases line up with TRBD1. This CDR3 has 17 amino acids. Germline trimming cut 0 bases from V and 2 bases from J; bases unmatched to any gene: 12. Germline loops: CDR1 SQVTM, CDR2 ANQGSEA. CDR3 sequence (DNA): TGCAGCGTTGAAGATACGAGACAGGGATGGAGACAAGAGACCCAGTACTTC. This codes for CSVEDTRQGWRQETQYF.

The gene calls are TRBV2 and TRBJ2-2; D might be TRBD1 (6 bases). CDR3 length equals 17 residues. Germline loops: CDR1 SNHLY, CDR2 FYNNEI. Trimming took off 11 bases at V and 4 bases at J, with 26 bases between the two ends. CDR3 nucleotides: TGTGCCGCCCGGTCGAAGGGGGAAAGGCCCCTCACCGGGGAGCTGTTTTTT. As protein: CAARSKGERPLTGELFF.

The chain uses TRBV29-1 and TRBJ2-5; TRBD1 agrees at 10 bases. V lost 6 bases to trimming and J lost 2 bases; unmatched junction nucleotides: 0. Germline CDR1 reads SQVTM; CDR2 reads ANQGSEA. The CDR3 runs to 12 residues. The CDR3 protein is CSVGQGQETQYF. The CDR3 region has the DNA TGCAGCGTGGGACAGGGGCAAGAGACCCAGTACTTC.

J is TRBJ2-5 and V is TRBV5-1, with 9 nucleotides matching TRBD1. V gave up 6 bases and J gave up 5 bases; unmatched junction bases: 11. The length of the CDR3 is 15 residues. Germline assignment: CDR1 SGHRS and CDR2 YFSETQ. DNA of the CDR3: TGCGCCAGCACACGGACAGGGGCAACGGGGGAGACCCAGTACTTC. It is translated as CASTRTGATGETQYF.

This sequence joins TRBV6-6 and TRBJ2-5; D unclear. Germline assignment: CDR1 MNHNY and CDR2 SVGAGI (reference sequence). Trimming stripped 8 bases from V and 2 bases from J, with 6 bases between. The CDR3 consists of 11 residues. The CDR3 loop reads CASAVQETQYF. DNA for the CDR3: TGTGCCAGCGCAGTTCAAGAGACCCAGTACTTC.

The CDR3 DNA follows: TGTGCCAGCAGTCTTCCGGGACAATCTTTTTATGGCTACACCTTC. Its protein product is CASSLPGQSFYGYTF. The rearrangement uses TRBV28 and TRBJ1-2; perhaps TRBD1 as D (6 bases). Germline CDR1 reads MDHEN; CDR2 reads SYDVKM. With 5 bases removed from V and 5 bases from J, the gap between germline ends came to 18 bases. This CDR3 is built from 15 residues.

The chain is built from TRBV28 and TRBJ1-1; D gene uncertain. CDR1 is MDHEN and CDR2 is SYDVKM in the germline V gene. V lost 5 bases and J 7 bases, leaving 17 bases between the germline ends. This CDR3 region has 14 residues. CDR3 nucleotide sequence: TGTGCCAGCAGTCCGCATGACAAGGGCAGTGAAGCTTTCTTT. Translating gives CASSPHDKGSEAFF.

This chain uses TRBV6-1 with TRBJ2-1; D is ambiguous. The CDR3 has 13 residues. Trimming removed 1 base at V and 4 bases at J, with 5 bases between. Germline V gene lookup returns CDR1 MNHNS and CDR2 SASEGT. CDR3 residues: CASSEVNYNEQFF. As DNA, the CDR3 is TGTGCCAGCAGTGAAGTTAATTACAATGAGCAGTTCTTC.

This chain uses TRBV6-5 with TRBJ2-2; possible D gene TRBD1, 5 bases. Germline V gene sequence: CDR1 MNHEY, CDR2 SVGAGI. The CDR3 has 13 residues. With 5 bases removed from V and 5 bases from J, the gap between germline ends came to 9 bases. CDR3: CASSLRQTGELFF. In nucleotides, the CDR3 is TGTGCCAGCAGTCTACGACAGACCGGGGAGCTGTTTTTT.

The chain recombines TRBV14 with TRBJ2-1; no clear D. The CDR3 is 13 amino acids. With 0 bases removed from V and 9 bases from J, the gap between germline ends came to 9 bases. From germline, CDR1 is SGHDN and CDR2 FVKESK. The CDR3 is CASSQDHLSEQFF. In DNA form, the CDR3 reads TGTGCCAGCAGCCAAGATCACCTCAGTGAGCAGTTCTTC.

The chain links TRBV5-1 to TRBJ2-1; 10 nucleotides match TRBD2. Germline CDR1 reads SGHRS; CDR2 reads YFSETQ. J gave up 2 bases and V 1 base, and 3 bases lay outside the gene matches. The CDR3 extends over 16 amino acids. Here the CDR3 reads CASSLPLAGAYNEQFF. CDR3 nucleotides: TGCGCCAGCAGCTTGCCCCTAGCGGGGGCCTACAATGAGCAGTTCTTC.

This clone appeared a single time. The J gene is TRBJ2-5, the V gene TRBV2; D gene uncertain. The CDR3 has 10 residues. Trimming shortened V by 8 bases and J by 3 bases, and 4 bases separated the two germline ends. Germline V gene data show CDR1 as SNHLY and CDR2 as FYNNEI. CDR3 nucleotide sequence: TGTGCCAGCGGAGAAGAGACCCAGTACTTC. Translating gives CASGEETQYF.

The chain links TRBV5-8 to TRBJ2-7; TRBD1 might be the D (5 bases). Per germline, CDR1 SGHTS and CDR2 YDEGEE. V was shortened by 4 bases and J by 4 bases, with 9 bases between the two germline ends. This CDR3 is 12 amino acids long. For the CDR3, the DNA is TGTGCCAGCAGCGTGCAGGGTTACGAGCAGTACTTC. Amino acids: CASSVQGYEQYF.

The chain recombines TRBV6-6 with TRBJ1-3; no reliable D call. Per germline, CDR1 MNHNY and CDR2 SVGAGI (reference sequence). V was clipped by 6 bases and J by 0 bases, with 9 bases between them. The CDR3 length is 14 residues. CDR3: CASSALSSGNTIYF. The CDR3 DNA follows: TGTGCCAGCAGCGCTCTCAGCTCTGGAAACACCATATATTTT.

The V and J genes are TRBV5-1 and TRBJ2-1; 11 nucleotides align to TRBD1. Germline CDR1 SGHRS, CDR2 YFSETQ. The CDR3 covers 16 residues. V lost 5 bases and J lost 4; bases outside the gene matches: 8. CDR3 loop: CASSTGQGAFYNEQFF. CDR3 coding DNA: TGCGCCAGCAGTACCGGACAGGGGGCTTTTTACAATGAGCAGTTCTTC.

This clone is a singleton in its sample. CDR3 region: CASSEQGVTQYF. CDR3 nucleotides: TGTGCCAGCAGTGAACAGGGGGTCACGCAGTATTTT. The rearrangement links TRBV6-1 to TRBJ2-3; TRBD1 matches 7 bases. The CDR3 consists of 12 residues. The V segment lost 2 bases and the J segment 9 bases; nucleotides outside the gene matches: 2. The V gene's germline CDR1 is MNHNS and CDR2 SASEGT.

The V and J genes are TRBV6-5 and TRBJ1-1; D unresolved. CDR3 size: 14 residues. The germline gives CDR1 MNHEY, CDR2 SVGAGI. Trimming cost V 6 bases and J 1 base, with 12 bases left between them. DNA for the CDR3: TGTGCCAGCAGCCACCGACGGGAGAACACTGAAGCTTTCTTT. Protein: CASSHRRENTEAFF.